This TCR beta chain was captured in a study of patients and donors after allogeneic stem cell transplantation. This clonotype occurred a few times. This CDR3 region has 15 residues. Trimming removed 3 bases at V and 0 bases at J, with 11 bases between. The V gene's germline CDR1 is SGHVS and CDR2 FQNEAQ. TCRdb called the RT-PCR reads again in MiXCR, with one record for every CDR3 protein. The data hold hundreds of thousands of distinct CDR3 sequences, with around 16% observed a single time. The sequence came from a human donor who was either an allogeneic HSCT recipient or a stem cell or donor lymphocyte infusion donor (not recorded which). It is not recorded whose cells these are; they may come from a transplant donor. The genes are TRBV7-8 and TRBJ1-1; D not certain. The sequenced material came from blood, either unsorted or a sorted T cell fraction (not recorded which). The DNA of the CDR3 is TGTGCCAGCAGCTTCCGGACGGGAATGAACACTGAAGCTTTCTTT. It encodes CASSFRTGMNTEAFF. The whole variable domain, filled in from reference TRBV7-8 and TRBJ1-1, reads GAGVSQSPRYKVAKRGQDVALRCDPISGHVSLFWYQQALGQGPEFLTYFQNEAQLDKSGLPSDRFFAERPEGSVSTLKIQRTQQEDSAVYLCASSFRTGMNTEAFFGQGTRLTVV.